This entry features one T cell receptor (beta chain) sequence. What it recognizes is unknown. This CDR3 comprises 16 residues. Germline V gene lookup returns CDR1 MNHNS and CDR2 SASEGT. The V and J ends lost 2 bases and 6 bases respectively, with 19 bases between them. Following RNA extraction, reverse transcription yielded cDNA that acted as the sequencing template. Data came from immunoSEQ multiplex PCR; TCRdb stores just in-frame clones and leaves some out. This table holds around 70,000 clones, over 25% found once. These data originate in a study of CD8+ T cells in alopecia areata. Study conclusions and caveats: Clonality was higher in lesional than normal scalp, especially in alopecia totalis/universalis.

Treatment noted: oral pan-JAK inhibitor, 5-10 mg twice daily. The investigators collected lesional scalp punch biopsies and peripheral blood from alopecia areata patients. Starting from PBMCs, sorting isolated CD4+ and CD8+ T cells. V usage is TRBV6-1 and J usage is TRBJ1-2; unclear D gene. Sequenced material: CD8+ T cells sorted from blood, taken at week 4, from a patient treated with tofacitinib. This receptor was obtained from a human donor with alopecia areata. The CDR3 bases are TGTGCCAGCAGTGAATTTCGTGCAGGCGGCGTCCATGGCTACACCTTC. Amino acids: CASSEFRAGGVHGYTF.